This is a list of T cell receptor beta chains from one sample in a study of metastatic and nonmetastatic thyroid tumors. Through MiXCR, TCRdb re-clonotyped the PCR reads. The data show about 23,000 clones, around a fifth seen once. Sequenced material: blood. Receptor source: a male donor with papillary thyroid cancer or a benign thyroid nodule (not recorded which). Some clones in this sample may be carry-over from other donors' samples. Each CDR3 is given with its conserved first and last residue. Each record gives: CDR3 DNA, CDR3 protein, CDR3 length, clone size, D gene, J gene, V gene. D genes are given only for firm matches. Rows give clone size only sometimes, using once, few, many, or a class for an expanded clone.

CDR3nt: TGTGCCAGCAGTGTCGAGAGGAGCTACGAGAAGTACTTC; CDR3aa: CASSVERSYEKYF; len: 13; abundance: -; d_gene: -; j_gene: TRBJ2-7; v_gene: TRBV6-1
CDR3nt: TGTGCCAGCAGGGCCGGTTCCTACGAGCAGTACTTC; CDR3aa: CASRAGSYEQYF; len: 12; abundance: few; d_gene: -; j_gene: TRBJ2-7; v_gene: TRBV28
CDR3nt: TGTGCCAGCAGCCTTAGCGGGGGTGGCACAGATACGCAGTATTTT; CDR3aa: CASSLSGGGTDTQYF; len: 15; abundance: -; d_gene: TRBD2; j_gene: TRBJ2-3; v_gene: TRBV3-1
CDR3nt: TGTGCCAGCAGCCTCCGGGACAGAAATTCACCCCTCCACTTT; CDR3aa: CASSLRDRNSPLHF; len: 14; abundance: few; d_gene: TRBD1; j_gene: TRBJ1-6; v_gene: TRBV28
CDR3nt: TGTGCCAGCAGCCAAGAAGCGGGAGGGCCAGATACGCAGTATTTT; CDR3aa: CASSQEAGGPDTQYF; len: 15; abundance: many; d_gene: TRBD2; j_gene: TRBJ2-3; v_gene: TRBV4-2
CDR3nt: TGTGCCAGCAGGAAGGACAGGGCCCCGAACACCGGGGAGCTGTTTTTT; CDR3aa: CASRKDRAPNTGELFF; len: 16; abundance: medium-sized; d_gene: TRBD1; j_gene: TRBJ2-2; v_gene: TRBV28
CDR3nt: TGCAGTGCTAAGGACAGGGCGGACACTGAAGCTTTCTTT; CDR3aa: CSAKDRADTEAFF; len: 13; abundance: -; d_gene: TRBD1; j_gene: TRBJ1-1; v_gene: TRBV20-1
CDR3nt: TGTGCCAGCAGCGCCGGGACAGGGATGGGCTACACCTTC; CDR3aa: CASSAGTGMGYTF; len: 13; abundance: once; d_gene: TRBD1; j_gene: TRBJ1-2; v_gene: TRBV9
CDR3nt: TGTGCCAGCAGCGCCTACAGAGAATCACCCCTCCACTTT; CDR3aa: CASSAYRESPLHF; len: 13; abundance: many; d_gene: -; j_gene: TRBJ1-6; v_gene: TRBV9
CDR3nt: TGTGCCAGCAGTGGACGGGGACCGAACACCGGGGAGCTGTTTTTT; CDR3aa: CASSGRGPNTGELFF; len: 15; abundance: medium-sized; d_gene: -; j_gene: TRBJ2-2; v_gene: TRBV2
CDR3nt: TGTGCCAGCAGACAGGGCCGACTCCCCGGGGAGCTGTTTTTT; CDR3aa: CASRQGRLPGELFF; len: 14; abundance: few; d_gene: -; j_gene: TRBJ2-2; v_gene: TRBV6-1
CDR3nt: TGTGCCAGCAGTCAGCCTGGGGGCGGAAGCTACGAGCAGTACTTC; CDR3aa: CASSQPGGGSYEQYF; len: 15; abundance: few; d_gene: -; j_gene: TRBJ2-7; v_gene: TRBV12-3/TRBV12-4
CDR3nt: TGTGCCAGCAGCTTGGACGGCCGCTCCTACGAGCAGTACTTC; CDR3aa: CASSLDGRSYEQYF; len: 14; abundance: many; d_gene: -; j_gene: TRBJ2-7; v_gene: TRBV7-8
CDR3nt: TGTGCCAGCAGCCAGAACCCGCGACAGGGACTCAACACAGATACGCAGTATTTT; CDR3aa: CASSQNPRQGLNTDTQYF; len: 18; abundance: many; d_gene: -; j_gene: TRBJ2-3; v_gene: TRBV7-6
CDR3nt: TGCAGTGCTAGAGCCGATCAACCCGGGACAGCGAACACCGGGGAGCTGTTTTTT; CDR3aa: CSARADQPGTANTGELFF; len: 18; abundance: many; d_gene: TRBD1; j_gene: TRBJ2-2; v_gene: TRBV20-1
CDR3nt: TGCAGTGCTCGCCCTCCCAGCGGGAGGCGAAATGAGCAGTTCTTC; CDR3aa: CSARPPSGRRNEQFF; len: 15; abundance: -; d_gene: TRBD2; j_gene: TRBJ2-1; v_gene: TRBV20-1
CDR3nt: TGTGCCATCAGTGAGTCGAAGAGCTACGAGCAGTACTTC; CDR3aa: CAISESKSYEQYF; len: 13; abundance: -; d_gene: -; j_gene: TRBJ2-7; v_gene: TRBV10-3
CDR3nt: TGCGCCAGCAGTGAATCCCGAGCGCGCCAGGTGACCCAGTACTTC; CDR3aa: CASSESRARQVTQYF; len: 15; abundance: -; d_gene: -; j_gene: TRBJ2-5; v_gene: TRBV10-2
CDR3nt: TGCGCCAGCAGCCAAGGAAAGGGGAGGCTAGCGCTCCACTCTGGGGCCAACGTCCTGACTTTC; CDR3aa: CASSQGKGRLALHSGANVLTF; len: 21; abundance: few; d_gene: -; j_gene: TRBJ2-6; v_gene: TRBV4-1
CDR3nt: TGTGCCTGGAGTGGACTGGCTGGACGCACAGATACGCAGTATTTT; CDR3aa: CAWSGLAGRTDTQYF; len: 15; abundance: many; d_gene: -; j_gene: TRBJ2-3; v_gene: TRBV30
CDR3nt: TGTGCCAGCAAGAGCCCACAGGGGCCTGGAAACACCATATATTTT; CDR3aa: CASKSPQGPGNTIYF; len: 15; abundance: few; d_gene: TRBD1; j_gene: TRBJ1-3; v_gene: TRBV6-1
CDR3nt: TGTGCCATCGGGGGACCCATGGACGAGCAGTACTTC; CDR3aa: CAIGGPMDEQYF; len: 12; abundance: medium-sized; d_gene: -; j_gene: TRBJ2-7; v_gene: TRBV10-3
CDR3nt: TGTGCCAGCAATTGGGGGGGACCTCGCTACGAGCAGTACTTC; CDR3aa: CASNWGGPRYEQYF; len: 14; abundance: many; d_gene: TRBD2; j_gene: TRBJ2-7; v_gene: TRBV7-9
CDR3nt: TGTGCCAGCAGTCGCCGGGACAGGGGGTCCTATGGCTACACCTTC; CDR3aa: CASSRRDRGSYGYTF; len: 15; abundance: few; d_gene: TRBD1; j_gene: TRBJ1-2; v_gene: TRBV6-1
CDR3nt: TGTGCCAGCACCAAACATCAGACTAGCGGGAGGAATGAGCAGTTCTTC; CDR3aa: CASTKHQTSGRNEQFF; len: 16; abundance: many; d_gene: TRBD2; j_gene: TRBJ2-1; v_gene: TRBV2
CDR3nt: TGCAGTGCTAGTACAGATGGCTACACCTTC; CDR3aa: CSASTDGYTF; len: 10; abundance: -; d_gene: -; j_gene: TRBJ1-2; v_gene: TRBV20-1
CDR3nt: TGTGCCAGCAGCTTGACAGGACAGTTGCGAAATCAGCCCCAGCATTTT; CDR3aa: CASSLTGQLRNQPQHF; len: 16; abundance: many; d_gene: -; j_gene: TRBJ1-5; v_gene: TRBV5-6
CDR3nt: TGTGCCAGCAGTGAAAGGCTCTCTGGGGCCAACGTCCTGACTTTC; CDR3aa: CASSERLSGANVLTF; len: 15; abundance: -; d_gene: -; j_gene: TRBJ2-6; v_gene: TRBV6-1
CDR3nt: TGTGCCAGCAGCGTAGACTTTCTCCCGGACGAGCAGTACTTC; CDR3aa: CASSVDFLPDEQYF; len: 14; abundance: -; d_gene: -; j_gene: TRBJ2-7; v_gene: TRBV9
CDR3nt: TGCAGTGCTAGAGAGACGGGACGAAAGGGGGCCAACGTCCTGACTTTC; CDR3aa: CSARETGRKGANVLTF; len: 16; abundance: many; d_gene: -; j_gene: TRBJ2-6; v_gene: TRBV20-1
CDR3nt: TGCAGTGCTCCCACGACAGGGGGCCCGGATACGCAGTATTTT; CDR3aa: CSAPTTGGPDTQYF; len: 14; abundance: -; d_gene: TRBD1; j_gene: TRBJ2-3; v_gene: TRBV20-1
CDR3nt: TGTGCCACCAGTTCAAAAACAGGGATTAGTCACTCCGGGGAGCGGTTTTTT; CDR3aa: CATSSKTGISHSGERFF; len: 17; abundance: once; d_gene: -; j_gene: TRBJ2-2; v_gene: TRBV24-1
CDR3nt: TGTGCCAGCAGCTTACTCTCACAAACGCCGAAACTGTTTTTT; CDR3aa: CASSLLSQTPKLFF; len: 14; abundance: many; d_gene: -; j_gene: TRBJ1-4; v_gene: TRBV7-9
CDR3nt: TGTGCCAGCAGCTGGACGGATCAGCCCCAGCATTTT; CDR3aa: CASSWTDQPQHF; len: 12; abundance: -; d_gene: -; j_gene: TRBJ1-5; v_gene: TRBV7-2
CDR3nt: TGTGCCAGCTCCGACAGGGTAGAAGACGAGCAGAACTTC; CDR3aa: CASSDRVEDEQNF; len: 13; abundance: -; d_gene: TRBD1; j_gene: TRBJ2-7; v_gene: TRBV28
CDR3nt: TGTGCCAGCAGTTTATCCCGCTCCCACTATGGCTACACCTTC; CDR3aa: CASSLSRSHYGYTF; len: 14; abundance: -; d_gene: -; j_gene: TRBJ1-2; v_gene: TRBV27
CDR3nt: TGCAGTGCTAATAGCGGTTTCGAGCAGTTCTTC; CDR3aa: CSANSGFEQFF; len: 11; abundance: many; d_gene: -; j_gene: TRBJ2-1; v_gene: TRBV20-1
CDR3nt: TGCGCCAGCAGCTTGTTATCAGGGGGATCCACCTTAGGCGGCTACACCTTC; CDR3aa: CASSLLSGGSTLGGYTF; len: 17; abundance: many; d_gene: TRBD1; j_gene: TRBJ1-2; v_gene: TRBV5-1
CDR3nt: TGTGCCAGCAGTCCTTACACGGAATTGAACACTGAAGCTTTCTTT; CDR3aa: CASSPYTELNTEAFF; len: 15; abundance: few; d_gene: -; j_gene: TRBJ1-1; v_gene: TRBV6-2/TRBV6-3
CDR3nt: TGTGCCAGCAAGGGACGGGGAAATCAGCCCCAGCATTTT; CDR3aa: CASKGRGNQPQHF; len: 13; abundance: medium-sized; d_gene: -; j_gene: TRBJ1-5; v_gene: TRBV2
CDR3nt: TGTGCCAGCAGTTCCAGGGGGCGCGGCTACACCTTC; CDR3aa: CASSSRGRGYTF; len: 12; abundance: few; d_gene: TRBD1; j_gene: TRBJ1-2; v_gene: TRBV27
CDR3nt: TGCAGTGCTAGCCGAGGGGGATACTATGGCTACACCTTC; CDR3aa: CSASRGGYYGYTF; len: 13; abundance: -; d_gene: -; j_gene: TRBJ1-2; v_gene: TRBV20-1
CDR3nt: TGTGCCACCAGCAGAGTAGAAACGGGGGGGGAGACCCAGTACTTC; CDR3aa: CATSRVETGGETQYF; len: 15; abundance: few; d_gene: TRBD2; j_gene: TRBJ2-5; v_gene: TRBV15
CDR3nt: TGTGCCAGCAGTAAATTTGCGGACAGCTCCTACGAGCAGTACTTC; CDR3aa: CASSKFADSSYEQYF; len: 15; abundance: medium-sized; d_gene: -; j_gene: TRBJ2-7; v_gene: TRBV6-1
CDR3nt: TGTGCCAGCAGTCCAATGGACAGGGACAATGAGCAGTTCTTC; CDR3aa: CASSPMDRDNEQFF; len: 14; abundance: medium-sized; d_gene: TRBD1; j_gene: TRBJ2-1; v_gene: TRBV12-3/TRBV12-4
CDR3nt: TGCAGGGGAGGGGGGACCAATTCCTACGAGCAGTACTTC; CDR3aa: CRGGGTNSYEQYF; len: 13; abundance: many; d_gene: -; j_gene: TRBJ2-7; v_gene: TRBV20-1
CDR3nt: TGTGCTAGTGGTCTACGCCCGGGGGGTGCCCCCTACGAGCAGTACTTC; CDR3aa: CASGLRPGGAPYEQYF; len: 16; abundance: many; d_gene: TRBD2; j_gene: TRBJ2-7; v_gene: TRBV12-5
CDR3nt: TGTGCCAGCAGTGGGGGCAGGGGGCCAGACCTGGAAACCTACGTTCAGTACTTC; CDR3aa: CASSGGRGPDLETYVQYF; len: 18; abundance: -; d_gene: TRBD1; j_gene: TRBJ2-7; v_gene: TRBV6-1
CDR3nt: TGTGCCAGCAGCTTAGGCAGGGACCTAGTTGTGGAGACCCAGTACTTC; CDR3aa: CASSLGRDLVVETQYF; len: 16; abundance: -; d_gene: -; j_gene: TRBJ2-5; v_gene: TRBV11-1
CDR3nt: TGTGTCAGCAGTTCGGGTCGTTTAGTATCGGCAGGAGCTAGTAATCAGCCCCAGCATTTT; CDR3aa: CVSSSGRLVSAGASNQPQHF; len: 20; abundance: -; d_gene: -; j_gene: TRBJ1-5; v_gene: TRBV27
CDR3nt: TGTGCCAGCAGCCGTACAGGGGGGGTTTCCTACGAGCAGTACTTC; CDR3aa: CASSRTGGVSYEQYF; len: 15; abundance: medium-sized; d_gene: -; j_gene: TRBJ2-7; v_gene: TRBV6-1
CDR3nt: TGTGCCAGCAGTTTAGACAGGGGGCGCCTACTTGGCTACACCTTC; CDR3aa: CASSLDRGRLLGYTF; len: 15; abundance: -; d_gene: TRBD1; j_gene: TRBJ1-2; v_gene: TRBV27